Listed below are T cell receptor beta chains from one sample, sequenced in a study of blood T cell repertoires in COVID-19. Assay: immunoSEQ multiplex PCR; the TCRdb copy retains only in-frame clones and omits some. The table has 80,000 to 95,000 clones, around 84% seen once; the top ten hold 22%. Sequencing used peripheral blood. These receptors all come from an elderly woman in a cohort sampled during active or convalescent COVID-19. Each CDR3 is given with its conserved first and last residue. Each record gives: CDR3 protein, CDR3 DNA, clone size, J gene, V gene, D gene. A D gene is named only where the DNA matches it firmly. Size tells how often a clone was seen (once, few, many) or the class of an expanded clone, and some rows leave it out.

CDR3: CAISESASTGELFF
DNA: TGTGCCATCAGTGAGTCGGCTAGCACCGGGGAGCTGTTTTTT
size: -
J: TRBJ2-2
V: TRBV10-3
D: -

CDR3: CAAMGGGDEQFF
DNA: TGTGCCGCCATGGGGGGAGGCGATGAGCAGTTCTTC
size: -
J: TRBJ2-1
V: TRBV10-3
D: -

CDR3: CASSLGASGGTDTQYF
DNA: TGTGCCAGCAGCTTAGGGGCTAGCGGTGGCACAGATACGCAGTATTTT
size: once
J: TRBJ2-3
V: TRBV7-6
D: TRBD2

CDR3: CASSASTPSYEQYF
DNA: TGCGCCAGCAGTGCCTCGACACCGTCCTACGAGCAGTACTTC
size: -
J: TRBJ2-7
V: TRBV10-2
D: -

CDR3: CASTGTGNYGYTF
DNA: TGTGCCAGTACTGGGACAGGCAACTATGGCTACACCTTC
size: -
J: TRBJ1-2
V: TRBV19
D: TRBD1

CDR3: CASIQDRDYGYTF
DNA: TGTGCCAGCATCCAGGACAGGGACTATGGCTACACCTTC
size: -
J: TRBJ1-2
V: TRBV2
D: TRBD1

CDR3: CASSHYDRVYEQYF
DNA: TGTGCCAGCAGCCACTACGACAGGGTTTACGAGCAGTACTTC
size: -
J: TRBJ2-7
V: TRBV3-1/TRBV3-2
D: TRBD1

CDR3: CASSVGTGGNEKLFF
DNA: TGTGCCAGCAGCGTGGGGACAGGGGGAAATGAAAAACTGTTTTTT
size: -
J: TRBJ1-4
V: TRBV9
D: TRBD1

CDR3: CAWSRQGAGNTIYF
DNA: TGTGCCTGGAGTCGACAGGGGGCTGGAAACACCATATATTTT
size: -
J: TRBJ1-3
V: TRBV30
D: TRBD1

CDR3: CASSRDFSKQPQHF
DNA: TGTGCCAGCAGCCGGGACTTCTCCAAGCAGCCCCAGCATTTT
size: -
J: TRBJ1-5
V: TRBV7-9
D: -

CDR3: CASSVGQGAFHEQYF
DNA: TGTGCCAGCAGCGTCGGACAGGGGGCGTTCCACGAGCAGTACTTC
size: -
J: TRBJ2-7
V: TRBV9
D: TRBD1

CDR3: CASSRLAGKNNEQFF
DNA: TGTGCCAGCAGTAGACTAGCGGGAAAAAACAATGAGCAGTTCTTC
size: -
J: TRBJ2-1
V: TRBV2
D: TRBD2

CDR3: CASWTGGAGNTEAFF
DNA: TGTGCCAGCTGGACAGGGGGCGCTGGGAACACTGAAGCTTTCTTT
size: -
J: TRBJ1-1
V: TRBV27
D: TRBD1

CDR3: CASSVGLAGAGSNTGELFF
DNA: TGTGCCAGCAGCGTTGGACTAGCGGGAGCCGGATCGAACACCGGGGAGCTGTTTTTT
size: -
J: TRBJ2-2
V: TRBV9
D: TRBD2

CDR3: CASGRLAGGITGELFF
DNA: TGTGCCAGTGGACGACTAGCGGGAGGAATAACCGGGGAGCTGTTTTTT
size: -
J: TRBJ2-2
V: TRBV19
D: TRBD2

CDR3: CASSFTENTEAFF
DNA: TGCGCCAGCAGCTTTACAGAGAACACTGAAGCTTTCTTT
size: -
J: TRBJ1-1
V: TRBV5-1
D: -

CDR3: CSVDEGAFF
DNA: TGCAGCGTGGACGAGGGAGCTTTCTTT
size: -
J: TRBJ1-1
V: TRBV29-1
D: -

CDR3: CASSEWTKGSLEQYF
DNA: TGTGCCAGCAGTGAATGGACAAAAGGGTCCCTCGAGCAGTACTTC
size: -
J: TRBJ2-7
V: TRBV2
D: -

CDR3: CASSPSTGASTDTQYF
DNA: TGTGCCAGCTCACCCTCAACAGGAGCTAGCACAGATACGCAGTATTTT
size: -
J: TRBJ2-3
V: TRBV18
D: -

CDR3: CAISESTGLPSSYEQYF
DNA: TGTGCCATCAGTGAGTCGACAGGGTTACCCAGCTCCTACGAGCAGTACTTC
size: -
J: TRBJ2-7
V: TRBV10-3
D: TRBD1

CDR3: CASSLTGFGETQYF
DNA: TGTGCCAGCAGTCTTACAGGGTTTGGAGAGACCCAGTACTTC
size: -
J: TRBJ2-5
V: TRBV6-1
D: -

CDR3: CASGWTAGYTF
DNA: TGTGCCAGCGGGTGGACAGCGGGCTACACCTTC
size: few
J: TRBJ1-2
V: TRBV28
D: -

CDR3: CASGTGGAYQPQHF
DNA: TGCGCCAGTGGGACAGGGGGCGCGTATCAGCCCCAGCATTTT
size: once
J: TRBJ1-5
V: TRBV4-1
D: TRBD1

CDR3: CASSLSTGELFF
DNA: TGTGCCAGCAGCTTGAGCACCGGGGAGCTGTTTTTT
size: -
J: TRBJ2-2
V: TRBV11-3
D: -

CDR3: CASDPGLATLDEQFF
DNA: TGTGCCAGCGATCCGGGACTAGCGACTCTGGATGAGCAGTTCTTC
size: -
J: TRBJ2-1
V: TRBV28
D: TRBD2